A single sample gave rise to the 25 T cell receptor beta chains below, sequenced in a study of T-cell memory formation after mild COVID-19. TCRdb called the 5' RACE reads again in MiXCR, with one record for every CDR3 protein. The sample carries 350,000 to 500,000 distinct CDR3 sequences, about a sixth recorded once. Source material: PBMCs or a T cell subset sorted from them (not recorded which). Source of these receptors: a man between 18 and 29 years old who had mild COVID-19 (a few samples of this study predate the infection). Cell type and time point are not known.

This clonotype has a handful of counts. V gene TRBV11-2 combines with J gene TRBJ2-7, with 8 bases fitting TRBD2. Trimming cost V 3 bases and J 6 bases; bases outside gene matches: 19. The germline CDR1 and CDR2 sequences are SGHAT and FQNNGV. The CDR3 spans 18 residues. CDR3 sequence: CASSFVHQTSGLFGEQYF. CDR3 sequence (DNA): TGTGCCAGCAGCTTTGTTCACCAAACTAGCGGTCTGTTCGGCGAGCAGTACTTC.

The sample holds a few counts of this clonotype. The V gene is TRBV7-8, the J gene TRBJ1-2, with D possibly matching TRBD1 (6 bases). The CDR3 has 16 amino acids. Germline assignment: CDR1 SGHVS and CDR2 FQNEAQ. V lost 4 bases and J lost 6, with 21 bases in between. CDR3 sequence (DNA): TGTGCCAGCAGCTCGCGTAGGGGGAGCCGAGTGGATGGCTACACCTTC. Protein sequence: CASSSRRGSRVDGYTF.

The chain has TRBV7-2 and TRBJ2-2; D gene unclear. From germline, CDR1 is SGHTA and CDR2 FQGNSA. The CDR3 is 14 amino acids. V was clipped by 1 base and J by 3 bases, with 6 bases between them. CDR3: CASSLDGYTGELFF. Here the CDR3 DNA reads TGTGCCAGCAGCTTAGATGGGTACACCGGGGAGCTGTTTTTT.

The chain couples TRBV19 to TRBJ1-1; TRBD1 aligns across 8 bases. The CDR3 is made up of 14 amino acids. V gave up 6 bases and J gave up 3 bases; unmatched junction bases: 6. CDR1 is LNHDA and CDR2 is SQIVND in the germline V gene (reference sequence). The CDR3 loop is CASRINRGDTEAFF. CDR3 bases: TGTGCCAGTAGAATTAACAGGGGGGACACTGAAGCTTTCTTT.

This clonotype has more than one count but fewer than ten. The chain combines TRBV7-9 with TRBJ1-2, with D maybe TRBD1 (5 bases). CDR3 size: 15 residues. Trimming took 2 bases from V and 7 from J, leaving 17 bases between them. Germline CDR1 and CDR2: SEHNR and FQNEAQ (reference sequence). CDR3 sequence (DNA): TGTGCCAGCAGCTTAAGACAGCCCCCGACGGGTGGCTACACCTTC. Encoded protein: CASSLRQPPTGGYTF.

This clonotype has at least ten counts. This chain uses TRBV12-3 or TRBV12-4 with TRBJ2-3; D unclear. Trimming removed 6 bases at V and 4 bases at J, with 14 bases between. This CDR3 has 14 amino acids. Here the CDR3 reads CASSARSGPDTQYF. DNA for the CDR3: TGTGCCAGCAGCGCCAGGTCCGGGCCAGATACGCAGTATTTT.

The chain's CDR3 is CASSQDLRAGADTQYF. DNA for the CDR3: TGTGCCAGCAGCCAAGATTTGCGCGCGGGGGCAGATACGCAGTATTTT. The V call is TRBV3-1, the J call TRBJ2-3, with 7 bases lining up with TRBD2. The CDR3 runs 16 residues. Germline CDR1 reads LGHDT; CDR2 reads YNNKEL (reference sequence). J was trimmed by 4 bases and V by 0 bases; bases with no gene match: 7.

This clonotype was seen only a few times. The genes are TRBV5-4 and TRBJ1-3; no clear D gene. Between the trimmed V and J ends, which lost 0 bases and 7 bases, there was a span of 20 bases. Germline V gives CDR1 SGHNT, CDR2 YYREEE (reference sequence). This CDR3 has 17 amino acids. CDR3 sequence (DNA): TGTGCCAGCAGCTTGGCCCCTGCGGGAGGTGGAAGGAACACCATATATTTT. Its translation: CASSLAPAGGGRNTIYF.

The gene calls are TRBV27 and TRBJ1-2, with TRBD1 matching over 7 bases. The CDR3 has 14 residues. Germline V gives CDR1 MNHEY, CDR2 SMNVEV (reference sequence). The J segment lost 4 bases and the V segment lost 4 bases, leaving 6 bases of the junction unmatched. CDR3 coding DNA: TGTGCCAGCAGTTCCTACAGGGGAGGCTATGGCTACACCTTC. It encodes CASSSYRGGYGYTF.

This clonotype was observed a handful of times. The chain employs TRBV12-3 or TRBV12-4 and TRBJ1-6; TRBD1 is a possible D gene (6 bases). Trimming left V 5 bases short and J 6 bases short, with 11 bases between. This CDR3 contains 14 residues. The CDR3 region has the DNA TGTGCCAGCAGTCCAGACAGGACTAATTCACCCCTCCACTTT. Its protein product is CASSPDRTNSPLHF.

This clonotype was observed a handful of times. The rearrangement uses TRBV5-1 and TRBJ2-1; 8 positions agree with TRBD2. CDR3 length: 17 amino acids. Trimming removed 3 bases from V and 0 bases from J; junction bases left unmatched: 8. CDR1 is SGHRS and CDR2 is YFSETQ in the germline V gene. CDR3: CASSSPGAGGSYNEQFF. The CDR3 nucleotides read TGCGCCAGCAGCTCCCCGGGGGCGGGGGGCTCCTACAATGAGCAGTTCTTC.

CDR3 loop: CASRRTGGGTNEKLFF. The CDR3 DNA reads as TGTGCCAGCAGACGTACAGGAGGAGGGACTAATGAAAAACTGTTTTTT. The rearrangement uses TRBV6-2 or TRBV6-3 and TRBJ1-4; D may be TRBD1 (5 bases). Trimming shortened V by 6 bases and J by 2 bases, and 16 bases separated the two germline ends. The CDR3 is 16 residues long. Germline CDR1 and CDR2: MNHEY and SVGEGT.

The chain combines TRBV12-3 or TRBV12-4 with TRBJ2-2, with 10 bases matching TRBD2. The CDR3 loop spans 14 amino acids. V dropped 3 bases and J dropped 7; count of bases not matched to a gene: 2. In DNA, the CDR3 is TGTGCCAGCAGTTTCGGGACTAGCGTCGGGGAGCTGTTTTTT. Its translation: CASSFGTSVGELFF.

This clonotype was counted at least ten times. This CDR3 is CASSHLMTGGVSSETQYF. The CDR3 DNA reads TGTGCCAGCAGCCACCTGATGACGGGGGGGGTCTCGTCAGAGACCCAGTACTTC. V gene TRBV3-1 combines with J gene TRBJ2-5; 8 positions match TRBD2. With 3 bases clipped from V and 4 bases from J, the junction kept 16 bases outside the gene matches. Germline CDR1 reads LGHDT; CDR2 reads YNNKEL (reference sequence). The CDR3 covers 18 residues.

This clonotype turned up a few times. The chain combines TRBV6-5 with TRBJ1-6; D might be TRBD1 (5 bases). V was pared by 2 bases and J by 6 bases, with 11 bases between. CDR1 and CDR2 from the germline V gene are MNHEY and SVGAGI. The CDR3 covers 15 residues. The CDR3: CASSYGAVGNSPLHF. Written as DNA, the CDR3 is TGTGCCAGCAGTTACGGGGCAGTAGGTAATTCACCCCTCCACTTT.

This clonotype was observed a handful of times. The chain recombines TRBV10-2 with TRBJ2-7; perhaps TRBD1 as D (6 bases). Germline V gene lookup returns CDR1 WSHSY and CDR2 SAAADI. CDR3 length: 11 residues. V was cut by 10 bases and J by 5 bases, with 12 bases left in between. CDR3 sequence reads: CATEQGHEQYF. The CDR3 DNA is TGCGCCACTGAACAGGGTCACGAGCAGTACTTC.

This clonotype was seen at least ten times. The chain links TRBV7-2 to TRBJ2-4; tentative D call: TRBD1 (6 bases). CDR1 SGHTA and CDR2 FQGNSA come from the germline V gene. The ends were cut back, 4 bases at V and 0 bases at J, with 10 bases in the middle. This CDR3 comprises 15 residues. CDR3 sequence: CASSYQGRAKNIQYF. In nucleotides, the CDR3 is TGTGCCAGCAGCTACCAGGGGAGAGCCAAAAACATTCAGTACTTC.

This clonotype was found a few times. V gene TRBV10-3 combines with J gene TRBJ2-5, with 12 bases identical to TRBD2. The J segment lost 4 bases and the V segment lost 5 bases, leaving 8 bases of the junction unmatched. This CDR3 has 16 amino acids. Germline CDR1 ENHRY, CDR2 SYGVKD. The CDR3 protein is CAISTRTSGEGETQYF. CDR3 sequence (DNA): TGTGCCATCAGTACCCGGACTAGCGGGGAGGGAGAGACCCAGTACTTC.

The V gene is TRBV7-2, the J gene TRBJ2-7, with 7 bases lining up with TRBD1. Unmatched junction bases numbered 7, after V lost 5 bases and J lost 3 bases. This CDR3 is built from 14 residues. Per germline, CDR1 SGHTA and CDR2 FQGNSA. The CDR3 DNA follows: TGTGCCAGCAGCATAGACAGGGCCGGCTACGAGCAGTACTTC. It specifies CASSIDRAGYEQYF.

This clonotype was observed a handful of times. The rearrangement joins TRBV29-1 to TRBJ2-7; TRBD2 might be the D (6 bases). CDR3 length: 16 amino acids. Trimming stripped 5 bases from V and 0 bases from J, with 20 bases between. Germline loops: CDR1 SQVTM, CDR2 ANQGSEA. The CDR3 DNA reads TGCAGCGTTATCGGCGGGGTATGGGGATACTCCTACGAGCAGTACTTC. Its protein product is CSVIGGVWGYSYEQYF.

The chain carries TRBV20-1 and TRBJ1-1; D is unresolved. This CDR3 contains 12 residues. Deletions cut 5 bases from V and 0 bases from J, with 7 bases between. Germline loops: CDR1 DFQATT, CDR2 SNEGSKA (reference sequence). The CDR3 DNA follows: TGCAGTGCTGGCTCAGTGAACACTGAAGCTTTCTTT. It is translated as CSAGSVNTEAFF.

This clonotype has a handful of counts. This chain uses TRBV5-8 with TRBJ2-7; D is perhaps TRBD1 (5 bases). Germline CDR1 and CDR2: SGHTS and YDEGEE. The CDR3 runs to 14 residues. The V end was cut by 4 bases, the J end by 3 bases, with 14 bases between. The CDR3 DNA is TGTGCCAGCAGCAAGGGGTCCCATTACTACGAGCAGTACTTC. This translates into CASSKGSHYYEQYF.

CDR3 residues: CASSQAPGAGELFF. The CDR3 coding sequence is TGTGCCAGCAGCCAAGCCCCAGGGGCCGGGGAGCTGTTTTTT. V usage is TRBV14 and J usage is TRBJ2-2, with a possible D match to TRBD1 (6 bases). V was trimmed by 1 base and J by 6 bases, leaving 9 bases between them. Germline CDR1 SGHDN, CDR2 FVKESK. The CDR3 sequence is 14 residues long.

This rearrangement joins TRBV28 to TRBJ1-2, with TRBD1 as a possible D gene (6 bases). Germline CDR1 is MDHEN and CDR2 is SYDVKM. CDR3 size: 13 residues. Deletions cut 8 bases from V and 11 bases from J, with 21 bases between. CDR3: CASVTAYQGRYTF. CDR3 sequence (DNA): TGTGCCAGCGTTACGGCTTATCAGGGGAGATACACCTTC.

This clonotype was counted ten times or more. The rearrangement uses TRBV5-1 and TRBJ1-1; tentative D call: TRBD1 (6 bases). CDR3 length equals 13 residues. Looked up from germline, CDR1 is SGHRS and CDR2 is YFSETQ. The V and J ends lost 3 bases and 4 bases respectively, with 10 bases between them. CDR3 nucleotide sequence: TGCGCCAGCAGCTCCTCAGGGGCCACTGAAGCTTTCTTT. This sequence encodes CASSSSGATEAFF.